The TCR beta chain described here comes from a study of human T cells and chemical hapten exposure. Study-wide results and caveats: TCRs at high frequency, those above 1 in 1000, did not change with DPC sensitization.

The time point here: healthy volunteer bleed at 2 weeks. Unfractionated whole blood was the source of the extracted total RNA. There are 15 residues in the CDR3. V was pared by 1 base and J by 3 bases, with 1 base of the junction left unmatched. CDR1 and CDR2 from the germline V gene are SGHVS and FQNEAQ. Turning to this clonotype: Its antigen is currently unknown.

In the original workflow: Sample TCR counts, which ranged from about 20,000 to 690,600, had a median of around 96,000. TCRdb reprocessed the RACE reads via MiXCR and lists one record per CDR3 protein. TCRdb's processing, not the study's, gives the V and J calls here. The table records over 100,000 distinct CDR3 sequences, around 8.3% of them present only once. The sequence derives from a male donor in good health. Some clones in this sample may be carry-over from other donors' samples. Sequenced sample: whole blood. The chain joins TRBV7-8 to TRBJ1-4; TRBD1 aligns across 8 bases. The CDR3 DNA sequence: TGTGCCAGCAGCTTAGGGACAGGGTCTAATGAAAAACTGTTTTTT. Translation gives CASSLGTGSNEKLFF.